The clone carrying this TCR beta chain was recorded a few times. What it recognizes is unknown. The record originates from a study of identical twins. Study-level points and caveats: Cord blood's abundant beta clonotypes had fewer insertions, unlike memory repertoires. Possibly, invariant MAIT and iNKT cells partly confounded zero-insertion analyses. The analysis was cross-sectional rather than longitudinal within donors.

A single record per CDR3 protein comes from TCRdb applying MiXCR to the 5' RACE reads. The sample contains 400,000 or so distinct CDR3 sequences, approximately 8.7% of which appear only once. The sample consisted of naive T cells sorted from blood. The clonotype originates from a woman in her forties or fifties in good health.

In nucleotides, the CDR3 is TGCGCCAGCAGCTCCGGGGTGGGTCGAATAGCCAAAAACATTCAGTACTTC. As protein: CASSSGVGRIAKNIQYF. The chain employs TRBV5-1 and TRBJ2-4, with TRBD2 as a possible D gene (5 bases). The CDR3 totals 17 residues. V was cut by 3 bases and J by 0 bases, with 16 bases left in between. The germline gives CDR1 SGHRS, CDR2 YFSETQ. Using reference TRBV5-1 and TRBJ2-4 for the parts outside the CDR3, the full variable domain is KAGVTQTPRYLIKTRGQQVTLSCSPISGHRSVSWYQQTPGQGLQFLFEYFSETQRNKGNFPGRFSGRQFSNSRSEMNVSTLELGDSALYLCASSSGVGRIAKNIQYFGAGTRLSVL.